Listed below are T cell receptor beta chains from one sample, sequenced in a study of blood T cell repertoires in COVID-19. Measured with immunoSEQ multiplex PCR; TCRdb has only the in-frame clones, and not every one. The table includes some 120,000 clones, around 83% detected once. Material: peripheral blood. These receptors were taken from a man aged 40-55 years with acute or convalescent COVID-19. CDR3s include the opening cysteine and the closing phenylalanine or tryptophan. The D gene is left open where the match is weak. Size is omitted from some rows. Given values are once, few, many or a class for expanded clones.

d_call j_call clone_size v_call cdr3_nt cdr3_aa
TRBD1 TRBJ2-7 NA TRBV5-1 TGCGCCAGCAGCTTGTCAGGGACAGGGAATACCTACGAGCAGTACTTC CASSLSGTGNTYEQYF
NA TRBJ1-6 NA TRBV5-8 TGTGCCAGCAGCTACGGACAGCTGGATAATTCACCCCTCCACTTT CASSYGQLDNSPLHF
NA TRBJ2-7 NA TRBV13 TGTGCCAGCAGCCGCCCCCCCACGGTAACGCAGTACTTC CASSRPPTVTQYF
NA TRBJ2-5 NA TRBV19 TGTGCCAGTAGTATAGATTGGAGGACCCAGTACTTC CASSIDWRTQYF
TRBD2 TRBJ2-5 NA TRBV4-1 TGCGCCAGCAGCCCAACCCTGGCTCGAGGGAGGGTGACCCAGTACTTC CASSPTLARGRVTQYF
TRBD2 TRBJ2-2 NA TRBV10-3 TGTGCCATCATGGCTCCCCTAGCGGGAGAAATCACCGGGGAGCTGTTTTTT CAIMAPLAGEITGELFF
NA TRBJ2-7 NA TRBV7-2 TGTGCCAGCAGCTTAGATTCAGGGTGGGGCTCCTACGAGCAGTACTTC CASSLDSGWGSYEQYF
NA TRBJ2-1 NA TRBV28 TGTGCCAGCAGTTCTCCAGGCTCCTACAATGAGCAGTTCTTC CASSSPGSYNEQFF
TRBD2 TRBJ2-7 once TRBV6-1 TGTGCCAGCAGTGAAGCTCTAGCGGCCTCCTACGAGCAGTACTTC CASSEALAASYEQYF
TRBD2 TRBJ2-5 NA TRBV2 TGTGCCAGCAGTCGGACTAGCGGGAGCAGTAAGACCCAGTACTTC CASSRTSGSSKTQYF